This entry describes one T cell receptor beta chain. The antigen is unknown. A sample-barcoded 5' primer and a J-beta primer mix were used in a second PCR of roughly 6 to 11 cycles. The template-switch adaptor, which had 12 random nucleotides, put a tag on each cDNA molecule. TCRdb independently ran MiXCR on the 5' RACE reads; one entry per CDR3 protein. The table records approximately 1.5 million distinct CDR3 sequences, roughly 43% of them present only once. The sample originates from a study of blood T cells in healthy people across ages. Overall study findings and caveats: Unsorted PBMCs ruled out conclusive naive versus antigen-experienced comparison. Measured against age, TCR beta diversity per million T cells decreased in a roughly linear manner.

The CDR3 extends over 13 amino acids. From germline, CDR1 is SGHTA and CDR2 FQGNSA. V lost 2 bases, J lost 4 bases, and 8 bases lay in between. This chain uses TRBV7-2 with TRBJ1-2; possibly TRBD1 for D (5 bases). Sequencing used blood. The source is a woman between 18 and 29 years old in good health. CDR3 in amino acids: CASSLTTVYGYTF. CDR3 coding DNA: TGTGCCAGCAGCTTAACGACAGTCTATGGCTACACCTTC.